Presented here are 12 T cell receptor beta chains from one specimen sequenced in a study of read filtering for tumor transcriptome and immune sequencing. This library used about 360 ng RNA and molecular barcoded adaptors spanning alpha/delta and beta/gamma chains. Each CDR3 protein is one row after TCRdb ran MiXCR on the reads. The sample comprises 100,000 to 150,000 distinct CDR3 sequences, around 14% of which are singletons, and more than 6.5% rests with the top ten. Specimen: a population of CD138-negative cells sorted from bone marrow. All receptors come from a donor over 35 with multiple myeloma.

This clonotype has ten or more counts. The genes are TRBV10-3 and TRBJ2-7; 9 bases line up with TRBD2. V was clipped by 11 bases and J by 3 bases; unmatched bases: 11. The CDR3 runs 14 residues. Germline loops: CDR1 ENHRY, CDR2 SYGVKD. This CDR3 is CAASGGRADYEQYF. The CDR3 region has the DNA TGTGCCGCCTCAGGCGGGAGGGCCGACTACGAGCAGTACTTC.

This clonotype was found many times. This sequence joins TRBV19 and TRBJ1-4; no clear D. Per the germline V gene, CDR1 is LNHDA and CDR2 is SQIVND (reference sequence). V lost 7 bases, J lost 0 bases, and 15 bases lay in between. The CDR3 has 16 residues. CDR3 sequence (DNA): TGTGCCAGTACCTGGACCCGGGTTGCAACTAATGAAAAACTGTTTTTT. Translation gives CASTWTRVATNEKLFF.

This clonotype was seen many times. The rearrangement links TRBV5-6 to TRBJ2-3, with D possibly TRBD1 on 6 matching bases. Germline CDR1 reads SGHDT; CDR2 reads YYEEEE. Trimming removed 4 bases at V and 0 bases at J, with 12 bases between. The CDR3 has 15 amino acids. As DNA, the CDR3 is TGTGCCAGCAGCGAACAGGGTTCTAGCACAGATACGCAGTATTTT. Translated: CASSEQGSSTDTQYF.

This clonotype was counted ten times or more. The V call is TRBV7-9, the J call TRBJ2-7; D gene unclear. CDR3 length: 15 amino acids. The V gene's germline CDR1 is SEHNR and CDR2 FQNEAQ (reference sequence). V was pared by 4 bases and J by 1 base, with 14 bases between. DNA of the CDR3: TGTGCCAGCAGCTCCCTTGCCGAGAGGTCCTACGAGCAGTACTTC. Its protein product is CASSSLAERSYEQYF.

The table lists this clonotype with many counts. The chain combines TRBV29-1 with TRBJ2-1, with TRBD1 identical over 12 bases. This CDR3 contains 17 residues. Germline CDR1 reads SQVTM; CDR2 reads ANQGSEA. J was trimmed by 7 bases and V by 3 bases; bases with no gene match: 13. CDR3 sequence: CSVEGGTGGVGPNEQFF. CDR3 in DNA: TGCAGCGTTGAGGGAGGGACAGGGGGCGTAGGTCCAAATGAGCAGTTCTTC.

This clonotype was picked up many times. The final CDR3 position lacks the conserved phenylalanine or tryptophan, pointing to a likely read error. The rearrangement joins TRBV6-5 to TRBJ2-7; 7 nucleotides line up with TRBD1. This CDR3 has 13 amino acids. Germline lookup yields CDR1 MNHEY and CDR2 SVGAGI. With 6 bases clipped from V and 1 base from J, the junction kept 3 bases outside the gene matches. The DNA of the CDR3 is TGTGCCAGCAGCTGGGGACAGTCCTACGAGCAGTACTCC. This encodes CASSWGQSYEQYS.

A remark on this clonotype: A much bigger clone sits one base away, suggesting this may be a read error. The gene calls are TRBV24-1 and TRBJ2-1; D is uncertain. CDR1 and CDR2 from the germline V gene are KGHDR and SFDVKD. The CDR3 has 14 amino acids. CDR3 in amino acids: CATSDLSPYNEQLF. The CDR3 nucleotides read TGTGCCACCAGTGATTTGAGCCCATACAATGAGCAGCTCTTC.

In the case of this clonotype: With a much larger clone just one base away, this may be a read error. This CDR3 is missing its conserved last phenylalanine or tryptophan, likely due to a read error. CDR3 coding DNA: TGTGCCAGCAGTTCCGCCTTTGGCTATGGCTACACCCTC. Its translation: CASSSAFGYGYTL. This rearrangement joins TRBV12-3 or TRBV12-4 to TRBJ1-2; D not resolved. This CDR3 is 13 amino acids long. Trimming pared 4 bases from V and 4 bases from J, leaving 10 bases between.

This clonotype occurred many times. The rearrangement links TRBV15 to TRBJ2-5, with D perhaps matching TRBD1 (5 bases). The V end was cut by 0 bases, the J end by 1 base, with 12 bases between. CDR1 is LNHNV, CDR2 YYDKDF, per germline (reference sequence). The CDR3 runs to 16 residues. The CDR3 reads CATSRDLAGIQETQYF. CDR3 nucleotides: TGTGCCACCAGCAGAGACCTTGCAGGGATCCAAGAGACCCAGTACTTC.

The J gene is TRBJ2-3, the V gene TRBV7-9, with D hard to call. Germline CDR1 reads SEHNR; CDR2 reads FQNEAQ (reference sequence). V was clipped by 5 bases and J by 0 bases, with 15 bases between them. The CDR3 sequence is 16 residues long. This CDR3 is CASSPPRYHSTDTQYF. In nucleotides, the CDR3 is TGTGCCAGCAGCCCTCCGCGGTATCATAGCACAGATACGCAGTATTTT.

This clonotype was detected many times. The chain has TRBV28 and TRBJ2-7; D call uncertain. The germline V and J ends were trimmed by 6 bases and 3 bases, with 6 bases remaining between them. The V gene's germline CDR1 is MDHEN and CDR2 SYDVKM. The CDR3 is made up of 11 amino acids. The CDR3 spells CASSFFYEQYF. CDR3 nucleotide sequence: TGTGCCAGCAGCTTTTTCTACGAGCAGTACTTC. The full variable domain, with the rest looked up from reference TRBV28 and TRBJ2-7, is DVKVTQSSRYLVKRTGEKVFLECVQDMDHENMFWYRQDPGLGLRLIYFSYDVKMKEKGDIPEGYSVSREKKERFSLILESASTNQTSMYLCASSFFYEQYFGPGTRLTVT.

This clonotype was recorded at least ten times. The gene calls are TRBV11-2 and TRBJ2-2, with TRBD1 identical over 8 bases. The CDR3 covers 16 residues. With 3 bases clipped from V and 7 bases from J, the junction kept 10 bases outside the gene matches. Germline V gene lookup returns CDR1 SGHAT and CDR2 FQNNGV. This CDR3 is CASSFTDGQGNGELFF. In DNA, the CDR3 is TGTGCCAGCAGCTTTACCGACGGACAGGGAAACGGGGAGCTGTTTTTT. Supplemented by reference TRBV11-2 and TRBJ2-2, the full variable domain reads EAGVAQSPRYKIIEKRQSVAFWCNPISGHATLYWYQQILGQGPKLLIQFQNNGVVDDSQLPKDRFSAERLKGVDSTLKIQPAKLEDSAVYLCASSFTDGQGNGELFFGEGSRLTVL.